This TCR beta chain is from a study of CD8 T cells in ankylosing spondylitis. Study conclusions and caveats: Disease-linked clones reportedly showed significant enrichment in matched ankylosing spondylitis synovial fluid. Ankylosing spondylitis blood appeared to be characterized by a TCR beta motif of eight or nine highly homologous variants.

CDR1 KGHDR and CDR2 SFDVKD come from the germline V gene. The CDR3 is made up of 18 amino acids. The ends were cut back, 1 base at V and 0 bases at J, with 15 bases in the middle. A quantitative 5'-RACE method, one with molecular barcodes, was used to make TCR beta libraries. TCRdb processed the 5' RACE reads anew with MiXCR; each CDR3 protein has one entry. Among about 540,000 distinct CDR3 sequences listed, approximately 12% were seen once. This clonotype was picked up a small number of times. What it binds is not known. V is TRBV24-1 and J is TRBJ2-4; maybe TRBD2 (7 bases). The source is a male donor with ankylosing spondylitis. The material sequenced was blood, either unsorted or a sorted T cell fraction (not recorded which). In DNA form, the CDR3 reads TGTGCCACCAGTGATTTCGGGGGGCCCGGTCTAGCCAAAAACATTCAGTACTTC. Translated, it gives CATSDFGGPGLAKNIQYF.